This T cell receptor (beta chain) is from a study of a mutant IDH1 vaccine in newly diagnosed glioma. Worth noting for this clone: The antigen is undetermined.

Germline lookup yields CDR1 MNHNS and CDR2 SASEGT. CDR3 length: 15 residues. J lost 2 bases, V lost 6 bases, and 8 bases had no gene match. TCRdb's table, derived via immunoSEQ multiplex PCR, lists solely in-frame clones and lacks some. Here the sample spans some 54,000 clones, 90% to 95% being singletons. Time point described: week 11, during vaccination. In the vaccine, a single dose held 300 ug of the mutant IDH1 20-mer peptide, along with topical imiquimod. The input for sequencing was PBMCs, taken from a glioma patient whose treatment included an IDH1 peptide vaccine. The rearrangement links TRBV6-1 to TRBJ2-7, with 9 positions matching TRBD1. This clonotype was obtained from a man in his fifties or sixties with glioma. The CDR3 DNA is TGTGCCAGCAGAGGGGACAGGGTAAGGGCCTACGAGCAGTACTTC. Its protein product is CASRGDRVRAYEQYF.